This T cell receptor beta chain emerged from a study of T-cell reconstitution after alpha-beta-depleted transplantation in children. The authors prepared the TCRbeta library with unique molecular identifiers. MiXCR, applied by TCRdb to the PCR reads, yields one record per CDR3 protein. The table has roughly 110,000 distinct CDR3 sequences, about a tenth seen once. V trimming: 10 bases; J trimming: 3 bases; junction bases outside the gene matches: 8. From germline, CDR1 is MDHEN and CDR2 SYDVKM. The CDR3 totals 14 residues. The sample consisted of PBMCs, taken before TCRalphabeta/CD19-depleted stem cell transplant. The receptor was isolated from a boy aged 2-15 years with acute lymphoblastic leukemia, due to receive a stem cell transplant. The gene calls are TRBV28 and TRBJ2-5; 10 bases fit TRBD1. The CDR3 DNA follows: TGTGCCATCTCGGACAGGGGGTTGGAAGAGACCCAGTACTTC. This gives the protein CAISDRGLEETQYF. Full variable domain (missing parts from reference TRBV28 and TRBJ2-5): DVKVTQSSRYLVKRTGEKVFLECVQDMDHENMFWYRQDPGLGLRLIYFSYDVKMKEKGDIPEGYSVSREKKERFSLILESASTNQTSMYLCAISDRGLEETQYFGPGTRLLVL.